One sample yielded the 5 T cell receptor beta chains listed below, sequenced in a study of blood T cells in healthy people across ages. With a J-beta primer mix and a sample-barcoded 5' primer, a second PCR ran about 6 to 11 cycles. Via MiXCR, TCRdb re-called the 5' RACE reads, giving one row per CDR3 protein. This sample carries approximately 1.5 million distinct CDR3 sequences, approximately 39% of them seen once, and the ten largest clones take just over 4%. The sample taken for sequencing was blood. The receptors were gathered from a woman between 18 and 29 years old in good health.

This clonotype came up a few times. The chain combines TRBV6-5 with TRBJ1-1; tentatively, D is TRBD1 (6 bases). Trimming took off 6 bases at V and 1 base at J, with 15 bases between the two ends. Germline loops: CDR1 MNHEY, CDR2 SVGAGI. CDR3 length equals 15 residues. The DNA for the CDR3 is TGTGCCAGCAGCCCTGGGGGCACCGCGAACACTGAAGCTTTCTTT. This codes for CASSPGGTANTEAFF.

This clonotype was observed a few times. The chain has TRBV12-3 or TRBV12-4 and TRBJ2-5, with TRBD1 as a possible D gene (5 bases). The CDR3 contains 15 residues. Trimming took off 4 bases at V and 1 base at J, with 13 bases between the two ends. The CDR3 sequence is CASSWGIVSQETQYF. Written as DNA, the CDR3 is TGTGCCAGCAGTTGGGGCATAGTGTCCCAAGAGACCCAGTACTTC.

The chain joins TRBV12-3 or TRBV12-4 to TRBJ2-4, with 8 bases that match TRBD2. The J call is doubtful: the DNA matches TRBJ2-7 better. The length of the CDR3 is 15 residues. CDR3 DNA sequence: TGTGCCAGCAGTTTAGGGATAGCGGGATCGGGCGAGCAGTACTTC. The encoded protein is CASSLGIAGSGEQYF.

The table lists this clonotype with a count of one. The chain combines TRBV5-5 with TRBJ2-2; D may be TRBD1 (5 bases). This CDR3 has 16 residues. Germline V gives CDR1 SGHKS, CDR2 YYEKEE (reference sequence). The V end lost 3 bases, the J end lost 4 bases, and 16 bases lay between the germline ends. CDR3: CASSSRPGLSTGELFF. As DNA, the CDR3 is TGTGCCAGCAGCTCACGGCCAGGGTTGAGCACCGGGGAGCTGTTTTTT.

This clonotype is a singleton in its sample. The germline gene is not matched at one end of the junction; a read error may be the cause. The genes are TRBV27 and TRBJ2-1, with 7 bases identical to TRBD2. Germline assignment: CDR1 MNHEY and CDR2 SMNVEV (reference sequence). The CDR3 contains 14 residues. CDR3 sequence reads: CASRPGLLYKEQFF. DNA for the CDR3: TGTGCCAGCCGACCGGGACTACTGTACAAGGAGCAGTTCTTC.